The rows below give T cell receptor beta chains drawn from one sample of a study of naive and memory T cell subsets. TCRdb called the UMI-ligation and nested PCR reads again in MiXCR, with one record for every CDR3 protein. Of about 140,000 distinct CDR3 sequences listed, 15% to 25% were seen once; the top ten hold roughly 0.6%. The source material was naive CD8+ T cells from blood. These receptors were obtained from a human donor in good health. Each CDR3 is given with its conserved first and last residue. A D gene is named only where the DNA matches it firmly. Not every row has a clone size; where given, it reads once, few, many or a size class.

TRBD1,TRBJ2-7,TRBV7-2,-,CASSFDRQGSYEQYF,TGTGCCAGCAGTTTTGACAGACAGGGTAGCTACGAGCAGTACTTC
-,TRBJ2-6,TRBV5-1,-,CASSEGDSGANVLTF,TGCGCCAGCAGCGAAGGGGATTCGGGGGCCAACGTCCTGACTTTC
-,TRBJ2-1,TRBV6-1,many,CASMKLSPGRFLDNEQFF,TGTGCCAGCATGAAGTTATCCCCCGGAAGGTTCCTCGACAATGAGCAGTTCTTC
-,TRBJ2-5,TRBV21-1,-,CASSKVREGIAGTRFLNF,TGTGCCAGCAGCAAAGTTAGGGAGGGTATAGCGGGGACCAGATTCTTAAACTTC
-,TRBJ1-1,TRBV4-2,few,CASSQDLGTEAFF,TGTGCCAGCAGCCAAGATCTGGGCACTGAAGCTTTCTTT
-,TRBJ1-5,TRBV28,few,CASSLFSQNQPQHF,TGTGCCAGCAGTTTATTTTCCCAGAATCAGCCCCAGCATTTT
TRBD1,TRBJ1-1,TRBV28,few,CASRITGGATEAFF,TGTGCCAGCAGAATAACAGGGGGCGCGACTGAAGCTTTCTTT
-,TRBJ2-7,TRBV7-6,-,CASSPETGTYEQYF,TGTGCCAGCAGCCCCGAAACAGGGACCTACGAGCAGTACTTC
-,TRBJ2-7,TRBV5-1,-,CASSLKGLDYERYF,TGCGCCAGCAGCTTGAAGGGACTTGACTACGAGCGGTACTTC
-,TRBJ2-7,TRBV7-9,-,CASSFSGTPYEQYF,TGTGCCAGCAGCTTTTCCGGGACACCCTACGAGCAGTACTTC
TRBD1,TRBJ2-1,TRBV29-1,-,CSLHRGDFNEQFF,TGCAGCCTACACAGGGGGGACTTCAATGAGCAGTTCTTC
TRBD2,TRBJ2-1,TRBV7-6,few,CASSLAGELAGGHNEQFF,TGTGCCAGCAGCTTAGCGGGGGAACTAGCGGGAGGTCACAATGAGCAGTTCTTC
-,TRBJ2-7,TRBV4-1,-,CASSPAPRESYEQYF,TGCGCCAGCAGCCCGGCTCCCAGGGAGTCCTACGAGCAGTACTTC
-,TRBJ2-7,TRBV20-1,-,CSALDRWGKGYEQYF,TGCAGTGCTCTGGATCGGTGGGGGAAAGGTTACGAGCAGTACTTC
TRBD2,TRBJ2-7,TRBV9,few,CASSVSGGSYEQYF,TGTGCCAGCAGCGTTAGCGGGGGCTCCTACGAGCAGTACTTC
-,TRBJ1-1,TRBV25-1,-,CASSEWRQGPHTEAFF,TGTGCCAGCAGTGAATGGAGGCAGGGACCTCACACTGAAGCTTTCTTT
-,TRBJ2-7,TRBV28,-,CASSPRGANLEQYF,TGTGCCAGCAGCCCTAGAGGGGCGAACCTCGAGCAGTACTTC
-,TRBJ2-3,TRBV27,few,CACQGPTDTQYF,TGTGCCTGCCAGGGGCCCACAGATACGCAGTATTTT
TRBD1,TRBJ1-5,TRBV5-6,few,CASSLGDRAFNQPQHF,TGTGCCAGCAGCTTGGGGGACAGGGCCTTCAATCAGCCCCAGCATTTT
TRBD1,TRBJ1-5,TRBV11-3,few,CASSLVGTGLYSNQPQHF,TGTGCCAGCAGCTTAGTCGGGACAGGGCTTTATAGCAATCAGCCCCAGCATTTT
-,TRBJ2-6,TRBV2,many,CASGGPGANVLTF,TGTGCCAGCGGAGGGCCCGGGGCCAACGTCCTGACTTTC
-,TRBJ2-3,TRBV7-8,-,CASTRGSGSTDTQYF,TGTGCCAGCACCCGAGGGAGCGGGAGCACAGATACGCAGTATTTT
TRBD1,TRBJ2-1,TRBV10-3,few,CAISEPDRGNEQFF,TGTGCCATCAGTGAGCCCGACAGGGGCAATGAGCAGTTCTTC
TRBD1,TRBJ2-5,TRBV23-1,few,CASSHCADRESAETQYF,TGCGCCAGCAGTCACTGTGCGGACAGGGAGTCAGCAGAGACCCAGTACTTC
TRBD1,TRBJ2-3,TRBV12-3/TRBV12-4,few,CASSLVGRGDTQYF,TGTGCCAGCAGTTTAGTCGGCAGGGGGGATACGCAGTATTTT
-,TRBJ2-1,TRBV6-5,-,CASSYGQLNEQFF,TGTGCCAGCAGTTACGGGCAGCTAAATGAGCAGTTCTTC
-,TRBJ2-1,TRBV6-2/TRBV6-3,few,CASSFPGGNEQFF,TGTGCCAGCAGTTTTCCCGGGGGAAATGAGCAGTTCTTC
TRBD2,TRBJ2-7,TRBV20-1,few,CSALGTSAYEQYF,TGCAGTGCGCTGGGGACTAGCGCCTACGAGCAGTACTTC